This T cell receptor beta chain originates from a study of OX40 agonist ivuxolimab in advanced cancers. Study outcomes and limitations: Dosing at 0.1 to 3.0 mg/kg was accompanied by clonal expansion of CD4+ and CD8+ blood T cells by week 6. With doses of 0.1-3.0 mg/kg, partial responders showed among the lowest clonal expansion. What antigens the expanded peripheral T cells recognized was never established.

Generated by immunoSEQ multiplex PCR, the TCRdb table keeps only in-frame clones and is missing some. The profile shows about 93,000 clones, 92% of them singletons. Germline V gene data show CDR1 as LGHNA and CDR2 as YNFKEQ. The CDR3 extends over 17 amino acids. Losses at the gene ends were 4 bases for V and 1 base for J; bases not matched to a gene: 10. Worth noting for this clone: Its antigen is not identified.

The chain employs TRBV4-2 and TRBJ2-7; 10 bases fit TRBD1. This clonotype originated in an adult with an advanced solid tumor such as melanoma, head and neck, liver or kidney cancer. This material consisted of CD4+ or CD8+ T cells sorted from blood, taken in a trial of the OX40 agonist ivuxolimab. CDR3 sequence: CASSRSAGTGESYEQYF. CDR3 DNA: TGTGCCAGCAGCCGGTCCGCTGGGACAGGGGAATCCTACGAGCAGTACTTC.